The 18 T cell receptor beta chains below all came from one sample that was sequenced in a study of T cells after yellow fever vaccination. Using its own MiXCR run on the 5' RACE reads, TCRdb lists one record per CDR3 protein. The sample lists about 300,000 distinct CDR3 sequences, approximately 7% occurring once. Specimen: PBMCs, collected 45 days after the first yellow fever vaccination. These receptors all stem from a man aged 18 to 30 who received the YFV17D yellow fever vaccine.

This clonotype has just a few counts. This chain joins TRBV6-2 or TRBV6-3 and TRBJ1-5, with D uncertain. Germline V CDR1 and CDR2: MNHEY, SVGEGT. Trimming took off 5 bases at V and 0 bases at J, with 11 bases between the two ends. CDR3 size: 15 residues. Here the CDR3 reads CASSGLTYSNQPQHF. In DNA form, the CDR3 reads TGTGCCAGCAGTGGACTTACCTATAGCAATCAGCCCCAGCATTTT.

In this sample, this clonotype turned up a few times. V and J are TRBV18 and TRBJ2-5; the D gene is possibly TRBD2 (6 bases). This CDR3 has 13 residues. Trimming stripped 0 bases from V and 9 bases from J, with 11 bases between. Germline V CDR1 and CDR2: KGHSH, LQKENI. The CDR3 bases are TGTGCCAGCTCACCACCTATAGCGGCGCCCCAGTACTTC. This codes for CASSPPIAAPQYF.

This clonotype was recorded a few times. The rearrangement links TRBV5-4 to TRBJ2-7; D uncertain. V dropped 1 base and J dropped 0 bases, with 11 bases sitting between them. Germline-derived CDR1 and CDR2 are SGHNT and YYREEE (reference sequence). This CDR3 has 15 residues. The CDR3 reads CASSLRAGISYEQYV. CDR3 sequence (DNA): TGTGCCAGCAGCTTGCGCGCAGGTATCTCCTACGAGCAGTACGTC.

This clonotype has at least ten counts. The chain is built from TRBV15 and TRBJ2-1; TRBD2 matches at 7 bases. Germline V gene lookup returns CDR1 LNHNV and CDR2 YYDKDF (reference sequence). CDR3 length equals 15 residues. Trimming removed 4 bases from V and 7 bases from J; junction bases left unmatched: 10. The CDR3 spells CATSITGGMRNEQFF. In DNA form, the CDR3 reads TGTGCCACCAGCATCACCGGGGGGATGAGGAATGAGCAGTTCTTC.

At least ten counts were recorded for this clonotype. This chain uses TRBV5-1 with TRBJ1-3; TRBD1 aligns across 7 bases. CDR1 and CDR2 (germline): SGHRS, YFSETQ. Losses at the gene ends were 4 bases for V and 2 bases for J; bases not matched to a gene: 3. This CDR3 region has 14 residues. CDR3 loop: CASSVGTAGNTIYF. The CDR3 nucleotides are TGCGCCAGCAGCGTCGGGACAGCTGGAAACACCATATATTTT.

J is TRBJ1-4 and V is TRBV30; D uncertain. Germline V gives CDR1 GTSNPN, CDR2 SVGIG (reference sequence). Trimming removed 0 bases at V and 8 bases at J, with 10 bases between. The CDR3 length is 13 residues. The CDR3 region has the DNA TGTGCCTGGAGTGTAACGGTCGGAGAAAAACTGTTTTTT. Translated, it gives CAWSVTVGEKLFF.

This clonotype was seen only a few times. The gene calls are TRBV5-1 and TRBJ1-1, with 8 bases identical to TRBD1. CDR3 length: 16 residues. The germline V gene has CDR1 SGHRS and CDR2 YFSETQ. Trimming cost V 4 bases and J 4 bases; bases outside gene matches: 12. CDR3 loop: CASSPAAGGGSTEAFF. The CDR3 DNA sequence: TGCGCCAGCAGCCCGGCCGCAGGGGGCGGCAGCACTGAAGCTTTCTTT.

In this sample, this clonotype turned up many times. This sequence joins TRBV29-1 and TRBJ2-3, with 8 bases that match TRBD2. The CDR3 covers 14 residues. V lost 6 bases to trimming and J lost 2 bases; unmatched junction nucleotides: 7. Germline loops: CDR1 SQVTM, CDR2 ANQGSEA. CDR3 loop: CSVPRGGATDTQYF. DNA of the CDR3: TGCAGCGTACCCCGGGGGGGGGCCACAGATACGCAGTATTTT.

The J gene is TRBJ2-3, the V gene TRBV12-5; a weak D match, TRBD2 (6 bases). CDR1 is LGHNT and CDR2 is FRNRAP in the germline V gene. Trimming took 7 bases from V and 2 from J, leaving 16 bases between them. The CDR3 length is 15 residues. The CDR3 region is CASAYTSGPTDTQYF. The CDR3 DNA reads TGTGCTAGTGCCTATACCAGCGGGCCCACAGATACGCAGTATTTT.

This clonotype was seen only a few times. The chain couples TRBV15 to TRBJ2-7; TRBD1 is a possible D gene (5 bases). The CDR3 spans 15 residues. The V end lost 1 base, the J end lost 3 bases, and 13 bases lay between the germline ends. The germline V gene has CDR1 LNHNV and CDR2 YYDKDF (reference sequence). This chain's CDR3 is CATSRAPQGHYEQYF. The CDR3 DNA reads TGTGCCACCAGCAGAGCTCCCCAGGGCCACTACGAGCAGTACTTC.

This clonotype appeared many times. The gene calls are TRBV19 and TRBJ2-1, with D tentatively TRBD1 (6 bases). Germline values: CDR1 LNHDA, CDR2 SQIVND (reference sequence). V lost 6 bases and J lost 5, with 11 bases in between. The CDR3 covers 13 residues. In DNA, the CDR3 is TGTGCCAGTAGAGATACAGGGAACAATGAGCAGTTCTTC. Its protein is CASRDTGNNEQFF.

This clonotype appeared a few times. The chain is built from TRBV27 and TRBJ2-6, with 12 bases identical to TRBD1. V lost 6 bases to trimming and J lost 3 bases; unmatched junction nucleotides: 15. Per the germline V gene, CDR1 is MNHEY and CDR2 is SMNVEV (reference sequence). The CDR3 spans 20 residues. CDR3 amino acids: CASSQGRSGTGGSGANVLTF. The DNA of the CDR3 is TGTGCCAGCAGCCAAGGTCGTTCGGGGACAGGGGGCAGTGGGGCCAACGTCCTGACTTTC.

This chain links TRBV5-4 with TRBJ2-7; 8 nucleotides agree with TRBD1. CDR1 is SGHNT, CDR2 YYREEE, per germline (reference sequence). CDR3 length: 14 residues. V lost 5 bases, J lost 6 bases, and 10 bases stayed unmatched. This CDR3 is CASRPGTGLGEQYF. As DNA, the CDR3 is TGTGCCAGCAGGCCCGGGACAGGCCTCGGCGAGCAGTACTTC. Full variable domain (rest looked up from reference TRBV5-4 and TRBJ2-7): ETGVTQSPTHLIKTRGQQVTLRCSSQSGHNTVSWYQQALGQGPQFIFQYYREEENGRGNFPPRFSGLQFPNYSSELNVNALELDDSALYLCASRPGTGLGEQYFGPGTRLTVT.

This clonotype has just a few counts. The V gene is TRBV4-1, the J gene TRBJ1-5, with a weak D call TRBD1 (5 bases). CDR1 MGHRA and CDR2 YSYEKL come from the germline V gene. V lost 4 bases, J lost 0 bases, and 10 bases lay in between. The CDR3 contains 15 residues. CDR3 loop: CASSPGTYSNQPQHF. The CDR3, as DNA: TGCGCCAGCAGCCCAGGGACCTATAGCAATCAGCCCCAGCATTTT.

This clonotype was seen a few times. V is TRBV6-1 and J is TRBJ2-5, with D perhaps being TRBD1 or TRBD2 (5 bases each). The V end was cut by 6 bases, the J end by 0 bases, with 20 bases between. CDR3 size: 17 residues. Germline loops: CDR1 MNHNS, CDR2 SASEGT. The CDR3 reads CASSPRKRGNYQETQYF. The CDR3 DNA reads as TGTGCCAGCAGCCCCAGAAAGAGGGGTAACTACCAAGAGACCCAGTACTTC.

This clonotype was counted ten times or more. The chain carries TRBV3-1 and TRBJ1-5, with TRBD1 as a possible D gene (5 bases). The V end was cut by 0 bases, the J end by 4 bases, with 7 bases between. The CDR3 totals 14 residues. Germline V lookup: CDR1 LGHDT, CDR2 YNNKEL (reference sequence). In DNA, the CDR3 is TGTGCCAGCAGCCAAGAGCCAGGGAATCAGCCCCAGCATTTT. It encodes CASSQEPGNQPQHF.

CDR3 DNA: TGCGCCAGCAGCCAAGACGGGACCTCCTACGAGCAGTACTTC. Translating gives CASSQDGTSYEQYF. The chain employs TRBV4-1 and TRBJ2-7, with D tentatively TRBD1 or TRBD2 (5 bases each). The CDR3 covers 14 residues. CDR1 and CDR2 from the germline V gene are MGHRA and YSYEKL. Trimming removed 0 bases at V and 0 bases at J, with 6 bases between.

The chain employs TRBV6-2 or TRBV6-3 and TRBJ1-1, with D unresolved. The CDR3 is made up of 12 amino acids. Germline CDR1 is MNHEY and CDR2 is SVGEGT. With 6 bases removed from V and 5 bases from J, the gap between germline ends came to 10 bases. CDR3 protein: CASSYTATEAFF. Written as DNA, the CDR3 is TGTGCCAGCAGCTACACGGCGACTGAAGCTTTCTTT.